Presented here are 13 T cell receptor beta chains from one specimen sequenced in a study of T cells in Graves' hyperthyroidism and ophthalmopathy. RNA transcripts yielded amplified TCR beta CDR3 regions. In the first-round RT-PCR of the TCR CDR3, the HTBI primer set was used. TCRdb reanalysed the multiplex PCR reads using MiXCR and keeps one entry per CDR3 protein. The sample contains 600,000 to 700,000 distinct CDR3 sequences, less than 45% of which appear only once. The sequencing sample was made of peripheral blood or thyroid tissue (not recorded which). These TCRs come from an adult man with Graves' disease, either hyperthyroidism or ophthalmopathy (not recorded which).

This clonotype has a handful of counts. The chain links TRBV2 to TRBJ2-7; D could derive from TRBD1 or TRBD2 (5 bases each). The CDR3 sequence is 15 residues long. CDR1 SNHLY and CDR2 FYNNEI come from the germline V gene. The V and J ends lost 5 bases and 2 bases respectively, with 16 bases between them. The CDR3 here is CASSKSGTGPYEQYF. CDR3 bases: TGTGCCAGCAGTAAATCCGGGACGGGGCCCTACGAGCAGTACTTC.

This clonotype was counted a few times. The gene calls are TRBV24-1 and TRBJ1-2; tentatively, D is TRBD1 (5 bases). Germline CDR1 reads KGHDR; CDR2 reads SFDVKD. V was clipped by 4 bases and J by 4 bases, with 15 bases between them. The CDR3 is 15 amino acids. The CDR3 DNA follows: TGTGCCACCAGTGACCGGACCGGGACGGTCTATGGCTACACCTTC. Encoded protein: CATSDRTGTVYGYTF.

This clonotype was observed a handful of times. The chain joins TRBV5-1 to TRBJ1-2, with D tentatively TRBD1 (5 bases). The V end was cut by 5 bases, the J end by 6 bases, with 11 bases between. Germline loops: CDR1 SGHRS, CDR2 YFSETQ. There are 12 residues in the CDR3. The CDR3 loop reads CASSRDGDGYTF. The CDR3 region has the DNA TGCGCCAGCAGTAGGGACGGGGATGGCTACACCTTC.

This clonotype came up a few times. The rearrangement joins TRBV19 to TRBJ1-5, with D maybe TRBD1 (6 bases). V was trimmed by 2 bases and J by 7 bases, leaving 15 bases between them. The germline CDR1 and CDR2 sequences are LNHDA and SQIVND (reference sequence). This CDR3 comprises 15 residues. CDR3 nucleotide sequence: TGTGCCAGTAGTATAACGTCCGGGGGCGGCCAGCCCCAGCATTTT. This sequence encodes CASSITSGGGQPQHF.

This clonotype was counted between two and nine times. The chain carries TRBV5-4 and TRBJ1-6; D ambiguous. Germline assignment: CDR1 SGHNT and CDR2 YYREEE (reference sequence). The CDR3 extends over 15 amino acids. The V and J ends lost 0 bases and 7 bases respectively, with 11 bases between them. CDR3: CASSLAGLGNSPLHF. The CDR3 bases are TGTGCCAGCAGCTTGGCGGGGTTGGGGAATTCACCCCTCCACTTT.

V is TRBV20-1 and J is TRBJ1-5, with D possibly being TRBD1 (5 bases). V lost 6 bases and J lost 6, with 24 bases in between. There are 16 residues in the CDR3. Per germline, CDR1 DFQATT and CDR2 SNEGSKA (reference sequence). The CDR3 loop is CSASVGGSLGIQPQHF. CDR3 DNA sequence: TGCAGTGCCTCGGTCGGGGGGTCTCTCGGTATTCAGCCCCAGCATTTT.

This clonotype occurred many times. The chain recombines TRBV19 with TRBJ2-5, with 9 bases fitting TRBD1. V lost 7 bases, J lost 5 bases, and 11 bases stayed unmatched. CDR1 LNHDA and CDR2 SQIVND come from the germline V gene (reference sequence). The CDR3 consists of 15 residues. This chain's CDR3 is CASTRGQGYGETQYF. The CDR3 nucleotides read TGTGCCAGTACGAGAGGACAGGGGTATGGGGAGACCCAGTACTTC. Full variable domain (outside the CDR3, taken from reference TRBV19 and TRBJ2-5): DGGITQSPKYLFRKEGQNVTLSCEQNLNHDAMYWYRQDPGQGLRLIYYSQIVNDFQKGDIAEGYSVSREKKESFPLTVTSAQKNPTAFYLCASTRGQGYGETQYFGPGTRLLVL.

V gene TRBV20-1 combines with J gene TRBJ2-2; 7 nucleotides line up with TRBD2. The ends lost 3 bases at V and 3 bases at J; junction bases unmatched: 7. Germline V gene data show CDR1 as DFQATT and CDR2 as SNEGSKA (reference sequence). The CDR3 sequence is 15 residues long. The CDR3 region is CSASVPGRDTGELFF. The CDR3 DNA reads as TGCAGTGCTAGTGTGCCGGGGAGGGACACCGGGGAGCTGTTTTTT.

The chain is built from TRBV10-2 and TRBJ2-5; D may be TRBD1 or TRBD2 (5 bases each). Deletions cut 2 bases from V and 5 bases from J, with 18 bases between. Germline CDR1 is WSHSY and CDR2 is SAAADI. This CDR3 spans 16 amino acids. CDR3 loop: CASSEPPGPPPETQYF. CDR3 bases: TGCGCCAGCAGTGAGCCCCCGGGACCACCGCCGGAGACCCAGTACTTC.

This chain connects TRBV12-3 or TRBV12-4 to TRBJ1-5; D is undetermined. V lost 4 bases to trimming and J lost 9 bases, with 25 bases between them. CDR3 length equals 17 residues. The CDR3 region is CASSSGVGRYPSRPQHF. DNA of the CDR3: TGTGCCAGCAGTTCCGGCGTAGGGAGGTACCCTAGTCGGCCCCAGCATTTT.

Written as DNA, the CDR3 is TGTGCCAGCAGCTCCGGACAGGCGCACCAAGAGACCCAGTACTTC. Protein product: CASSSGQAHQETQYF. The chain couples TRBV6-1 to TRBJ2-5, with TRBD1 matching over 7 bases. The V and J ends lost 6 bases and 0 bases, in that order; junction bases with no gene match: 7. This CDR3 is built from 15 residues. CDR1 and CDR2 from the germline V gene are MNHNS and SASEGT.

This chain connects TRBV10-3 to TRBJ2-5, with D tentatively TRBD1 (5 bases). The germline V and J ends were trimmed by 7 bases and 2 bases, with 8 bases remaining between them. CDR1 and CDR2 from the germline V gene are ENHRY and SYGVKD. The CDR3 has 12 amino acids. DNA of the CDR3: TGTGCCATCACAGGGCCACAAGAGACCCAGTACTTC. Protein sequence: CAITGPQETQYF.

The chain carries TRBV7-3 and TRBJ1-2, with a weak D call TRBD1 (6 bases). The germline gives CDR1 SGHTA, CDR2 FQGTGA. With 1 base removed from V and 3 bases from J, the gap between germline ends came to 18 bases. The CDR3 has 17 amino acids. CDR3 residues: CASSLKQGGFKDYGYTF. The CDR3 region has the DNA TGTGCCAGCAGCTTAAAACAGGGTGGATTTAAGGACTATGGCTACACCTTC.